These T cell receptor beta chains were read from a single sample in a study of technical replicates of blood from a few donors. The method was immunoSEQ multiplex PCR; TCRdb's version includes in-frame clones alone and lacks a portion of them. The sample lists about 76,000 clones; 90% to 95% were seen once. Sequenced input: T cells isolated from PBMCs. The receptors come from a human donor in good health. Both conserved end residues are part of each CDR3. The D gene is left open where the match is weak.

v_gene: TRBV7-3
j_gene: TRBJ2-1
d_gene: TRBD2
CDR3nt: TGTGCCAGCAGCCTTCTCCTTAGCGGGAGTGATTCTGAGCAGTTCTTC
CDR3aa: CASSLLLSGSDSEQFF

v_gene: TRBV5-1
j_gene: TRBJ1-4
d_gene: TRBD1
CDR3nt: TGCGCCAGCAGATCACAGGGGGCCACAGAAAAACTGTTTTTT
CDR3aa: CASRSQGATEKLFF

v_gene: TRBV10-2
j_gene: TRBJ1-1
d_gene: -
CDR3nt: TGCGCCAGCAGTACAGGGTCGGGTGAAGCTTTCTTT
CDR3aa: CASSTGSGEAFF

v_gene: TRBV10-3
j_gene: TRBJ1-1
d_gene: -
CDR3nt: TGTGCCATCAGTGAGTCCAAAGGACAGCCATCCTCGGGGACTGAAGCTTTCTTT
CDR3aa: CAISESKGQPSSGTEAFF

v_gene: TRBV14
j_gene: TRBJ2-7
d_gene: TRBD1
CDR3nt: TGTGCCAGCAGCCGAGGACAGGGAACGGGCGAGCAGTACTTC
CDR3aa: CASSRGQGTGEQYF

v_gene: TRBV11-3
j_gene: TRBJ2-1
d_gene: -
CDR3nt: TGTGCCAGCAGCCAGCGGACAGTTGAGCAGTTCTTC
CDR3aa: CASSQRTVEQFF

v_gene: TRBV6-5
j_gene: TRBJ1-4
d_gene: -
CDR3nt: TGTGCCAGCAGTGCTGACTATGAAAAACTGTTTTTT
CDR3aa: CASSADYEKLFF

v_gene: TRBV2
j_gene: TRBJ1-1
d_gene: TRBD1
CDR3nt: TGTGCCAGCAGTGAAGCGACAGGGAGTACTGAAGCTTTCTTT
CDR3aa: CASSEATGSTEAFF

v_gene: TRBV4-1
j_gene: TRBJ2-7
d_gene: -
CDR3nt: TGCGCCAGCAGCCAAGTGGTGGCTAGCGACTACGAGCAGTACTTC
CDR3aa: CASSQVVASDYEQYF

v_gene: TRBV4-1
j_gene: TRBJ1-4
d_gene: -
CDR3nt: TGCGCCAGCAGCCAGCTTACGGGGAGCGAAAAACTGTTTTTT
CDR3aa: CASSQLTGSEKLFF

v_gene: TRBV4-3
j_gene: TRBJ2-5
d_gene: -
CDR3nt: TGCGCCAGCAGCCAAGGAATGTTTCAGGGGGAGACCCAGTACTTC
CDR3aa: CASSQGMFQGETQYF

v_gene: TRBV30
j_gene: TRBJ2-5
d_gene: TRBD1
CDR3nt: TGTGCCTGGAGGGTGACAGGGGTGGAGACCCAGTACTTC
CDR3aa: CAWRVTGVETQYF

v_gene: TRBV18
j_gene: TRBJ2-7
d_gene: -
CDR3nt: TGTGCCAGCTCACCATATCAGGGCTACGAGCAGTACTTC
CDR3aa: CASSPYQGYEQYF

v_gene: TRBV6-5
j_gene: TRBJ2-7
d_gene: TRBD2
CDR3nt: TGTGCAAGCAGGTACGGGACTAGCGGCAGCTCCTACGAGCAGTACTTC
CDR3aa: CASRYGTSGSSYEQYF

v_gene: TRBV5-1
j_gene: TRBJ1-1
d_gene: -
CDR3nt: TGCGCCAGCAGCCTACCCCAGGTCGCAGGGGCCCTGAACACTGAAGCTTTCTTT
CDR3aa: CASSLPQVAGALNTEAFF

v_gene: TRBV28
j_gene: TRBJ1-1
d_gene: -
CDR3nt: TGTGCCAGCAGTTTCCTTACTATGAACACTGAAGCTTTCTTT
CDR3aa: CASSFLTMNTEAFF

v_gene: TRBV11-1
j_gene: TRBJ2-3
d_gene: TRBD2
CDR3nt: TGTGCCAGCAGCCCAGGGACTAGCGGGAGTGGAACAGATACGCAGTATTTT
CDR3aa: CASSPGTSGSGTDTQYF

v_gene: TRBV2
j_gene: TRBJ1-5
d_gene: TRBD1
CDR3nt: TGTGCCAGCAAGGGGGGACAGAGCAATCAGCCCCAGCATTTT
CDR3aa: CASKGGQSNQPQHF

v_gene: TRBV9
j_gene: TRBJ1-2
d_gene: TRBD1
CDR3nt: TGTGCCAGCAGCCTGGGACAGGGCAATGGCTACACCTTC
CDR3aa: CASSLGQGNGYTF

v_gene: TRBV5-1
j_gene: TRBJ2-7
d_gene: TRBD1
CDR3nt: TGCGCCAGCAGCTCGCAGACAGGGGCAGGTGACGAGCAGTACTTC
CDR3aa: CASSSQTGAGDEQYF

v_gene: TRBV6-6
j_gene: TRBJ2-1
d_gene: -
CDR3nt: TGTGCCAGCAGTGTCACCTTACTCTACAATGAGCAGTTCTTC
CDR3aa: CASSVTLLYNEQFF

v_gene: TRBV5-1
j_gene: TRBJ2-7
d_gene: -
CDR3nt: TGCGCCAGCACAGAATCAGACTCCTCCTACGAGCAGTACTTC
CDR3aa: CASTESDSSYEQYF